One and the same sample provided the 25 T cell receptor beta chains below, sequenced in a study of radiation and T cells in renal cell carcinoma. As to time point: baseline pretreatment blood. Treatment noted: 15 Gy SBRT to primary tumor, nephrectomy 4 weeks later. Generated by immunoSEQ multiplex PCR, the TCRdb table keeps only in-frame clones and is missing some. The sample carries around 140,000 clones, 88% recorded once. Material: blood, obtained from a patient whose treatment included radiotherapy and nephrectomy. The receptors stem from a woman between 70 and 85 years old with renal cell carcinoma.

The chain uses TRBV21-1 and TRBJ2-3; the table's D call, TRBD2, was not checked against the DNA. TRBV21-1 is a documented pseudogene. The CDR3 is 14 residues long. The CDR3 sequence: CASIVRRNTDTQYF. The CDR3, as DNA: TGTGCCAGCATCGTGCGGAGGAATACAGATACGCAGTATTTT.

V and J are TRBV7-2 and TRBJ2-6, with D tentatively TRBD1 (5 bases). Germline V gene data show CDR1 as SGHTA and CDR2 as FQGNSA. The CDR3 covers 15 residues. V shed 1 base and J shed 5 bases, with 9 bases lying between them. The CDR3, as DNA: TGTGCCAGCAGCTTAGGGCCAGGGTGGGCCAACGTCCTGACTTTC. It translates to CASSLGPGWANVLTF.

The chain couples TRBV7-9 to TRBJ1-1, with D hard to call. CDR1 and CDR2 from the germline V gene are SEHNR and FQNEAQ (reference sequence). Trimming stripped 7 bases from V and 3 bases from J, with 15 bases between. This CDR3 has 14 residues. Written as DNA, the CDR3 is TGTGCCAGCACCAGTAGTAGGAACTACACTGAAGCTTTCTTT. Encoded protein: CASTSSRNYTEAFF.

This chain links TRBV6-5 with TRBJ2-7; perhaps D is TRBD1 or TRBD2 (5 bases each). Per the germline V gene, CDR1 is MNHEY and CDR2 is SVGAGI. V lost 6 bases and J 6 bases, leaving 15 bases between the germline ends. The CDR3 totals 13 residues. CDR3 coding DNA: TGTGCCAGCAGCCCCCTGGGGGAGTCCGAGCAGTACTTC. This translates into CASSPLGESEQYF.

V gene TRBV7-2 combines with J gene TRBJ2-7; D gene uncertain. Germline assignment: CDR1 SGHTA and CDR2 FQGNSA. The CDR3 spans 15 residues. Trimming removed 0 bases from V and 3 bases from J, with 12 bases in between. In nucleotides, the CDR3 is TGTGCCAGCAGCTTAGCTCCTGGGCAGAACTACGAGCAGTACTTC. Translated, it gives CASSLAPGQNYEQYF.

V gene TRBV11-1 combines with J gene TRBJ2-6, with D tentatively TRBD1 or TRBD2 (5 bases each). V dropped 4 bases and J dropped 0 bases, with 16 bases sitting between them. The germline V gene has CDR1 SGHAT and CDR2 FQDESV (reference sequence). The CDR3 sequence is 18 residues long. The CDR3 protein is CASSSTRGWGSGANVLTF. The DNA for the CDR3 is TGTGCCAGCAGCTCAACCCGGGGCTGGGGCTCTGGGGCCAACGTCCTGACTTTC.

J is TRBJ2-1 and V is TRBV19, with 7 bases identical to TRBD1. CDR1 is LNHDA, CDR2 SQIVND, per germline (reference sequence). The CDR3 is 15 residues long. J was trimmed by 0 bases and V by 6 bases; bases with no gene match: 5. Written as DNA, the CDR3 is TGTGCCAGTAGCATGGACAGGCGCTCCTACAATGAGCAGTTCTTC. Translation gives CASSMDRRSYNEQFF.

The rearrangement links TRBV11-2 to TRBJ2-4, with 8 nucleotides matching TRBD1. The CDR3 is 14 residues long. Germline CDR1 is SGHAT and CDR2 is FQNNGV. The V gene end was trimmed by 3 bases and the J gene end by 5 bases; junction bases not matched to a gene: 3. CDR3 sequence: CASSLTGVQNIQYF. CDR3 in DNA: TGTGCCAGCAGCTTGACAGGGGTCCAAAACATTCAGTACTTC. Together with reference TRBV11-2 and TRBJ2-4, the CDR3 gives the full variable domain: EAGVAQSPRYKIIEKRQSVAFWCNPISGHATLYWYQQILGQGPKLLIQFQNNGVVDDSQLPKDRFSAERLKGVDSTLKIQPAKLEDSAVYLCASSLTGVQNIQYFGAGTRLSVL.

The CDR3 DNA follows: TGTGCCAGCAGTTCCGACGGCGGCAGAGAGCAGTACTTC. It encodes CASSSDGGREQYF. The rearrangement uses TRBV6-5 and TRBJ2-7; D remains ambiguous. This CDR3 region has 13 residues. Trimming pared 4 bases from V and 7 bases from J, leaving 14 bases between. Germline assignment: CDR1 MNHEY and CDR2 SVGAGI.

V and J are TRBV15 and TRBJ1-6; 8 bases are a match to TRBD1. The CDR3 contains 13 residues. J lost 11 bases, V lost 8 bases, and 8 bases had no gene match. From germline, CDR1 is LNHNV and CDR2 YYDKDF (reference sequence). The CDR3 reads CATQTGVDAPLHF. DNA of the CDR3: TGTGCCACCCAGACAGGGGTGGACGCACCCCTCCACTTT. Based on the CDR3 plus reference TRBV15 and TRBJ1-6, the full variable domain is DAMVIQNPRYQVTQFGKPVTLSCSQTLNHNVMYWYQQKSSQAPKLLFHYYDKDFNNEADTPDNFQSRRPNTSFCFLDIRSPGLGDTAMYLCATQTGVDAPLHFGNGTRLTVT.

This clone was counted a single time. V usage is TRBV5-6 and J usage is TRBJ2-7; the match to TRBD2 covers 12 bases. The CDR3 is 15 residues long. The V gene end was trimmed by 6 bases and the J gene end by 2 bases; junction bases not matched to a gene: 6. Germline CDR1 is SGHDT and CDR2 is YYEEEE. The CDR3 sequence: CASTGRTSGAYEQYF. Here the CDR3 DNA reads TGTGCCAGCACCGGAAGGACTAGCGGGGCCTACGAGCAGTACTTC.

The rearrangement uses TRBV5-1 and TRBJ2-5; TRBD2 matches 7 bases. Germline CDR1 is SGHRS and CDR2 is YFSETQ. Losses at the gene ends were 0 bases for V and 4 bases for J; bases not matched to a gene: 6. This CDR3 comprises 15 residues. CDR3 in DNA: TGCGCCAGCAGCTTGGCCCCGACTAGCATAGAGACCCAGTACTTC. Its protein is CASSLAPTSIETQYF.

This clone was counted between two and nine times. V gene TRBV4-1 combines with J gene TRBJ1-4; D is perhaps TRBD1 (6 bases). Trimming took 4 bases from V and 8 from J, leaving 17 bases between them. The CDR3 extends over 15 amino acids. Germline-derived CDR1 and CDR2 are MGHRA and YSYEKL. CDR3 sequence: CASSPPQGFGEKLFF. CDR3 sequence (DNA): TGCGCCAGCAGCCCCCCTCAGGGGTTCGGGGAAAAACTGTTTTTT.

In DNA form, the CDR3 reads TGTGCCAGCAGTGAGTCCGTCGGCAGCTACGAGCAGTACTTC. This translates into CASSESVGSYEQYF. The chain links TRBV2 to TRBJ2-7, with D unclear. V was cut by 3 bases and J by 3 bases, with 12 bases left in between. This CDR3 is 14 amino acids long. Germline CDR1 and CDR2: SNHLY and FYNNEI.

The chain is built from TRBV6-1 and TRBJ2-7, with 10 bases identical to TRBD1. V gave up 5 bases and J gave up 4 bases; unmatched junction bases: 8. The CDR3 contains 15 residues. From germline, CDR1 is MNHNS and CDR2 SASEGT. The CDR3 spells CASSPRQGATYEQYF. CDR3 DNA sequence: TGTGCCAGCAGTCCCCGACAGGGGGCAACTTACGAGCAGTACTTC.

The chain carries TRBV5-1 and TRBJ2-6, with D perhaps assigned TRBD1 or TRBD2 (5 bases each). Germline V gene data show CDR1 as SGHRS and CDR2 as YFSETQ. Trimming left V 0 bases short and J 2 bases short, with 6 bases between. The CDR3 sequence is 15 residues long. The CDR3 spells CASSLVGAGANVLTF. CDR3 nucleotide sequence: TGCGCCAGCAGCTTGGTGGGGGCTGGGGCCAACGTCCTGACTTTC.

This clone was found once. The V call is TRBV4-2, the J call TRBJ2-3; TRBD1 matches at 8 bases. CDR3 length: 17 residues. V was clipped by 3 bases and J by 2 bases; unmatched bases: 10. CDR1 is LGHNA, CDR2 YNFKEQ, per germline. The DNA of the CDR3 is TGTGCCAGCAGCCAGACAGGACAGGGCCCTCACACAGATACGCAGTATTTT. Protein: CASSQTGQGPHTDTQYF.

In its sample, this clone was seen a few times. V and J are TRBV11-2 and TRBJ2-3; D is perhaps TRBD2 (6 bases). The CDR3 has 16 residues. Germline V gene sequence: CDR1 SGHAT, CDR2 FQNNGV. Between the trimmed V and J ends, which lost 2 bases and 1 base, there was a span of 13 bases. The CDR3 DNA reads TGTGCCAGCAGCTTAACTGGGTCGGGGGGCACAGATACGCAGTATTTT. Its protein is CASSLTGSGGTDTQYF. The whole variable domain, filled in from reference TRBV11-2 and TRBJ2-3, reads EAGVAQSPRYKIIEKRQSVAFWCNPISGHATLYWYQQILGQGPKLLIQFQNNGVVDDSQLPKDRFSAERLKGVDSTLKIQPAKLEDSAVYLCASSLTGSGGTDTQYFGPGTRLTVL.

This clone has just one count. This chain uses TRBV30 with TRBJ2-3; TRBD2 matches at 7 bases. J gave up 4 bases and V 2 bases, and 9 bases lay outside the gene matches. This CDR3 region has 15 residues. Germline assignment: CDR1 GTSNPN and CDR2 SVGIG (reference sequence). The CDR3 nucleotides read TGTGCCTGGAGTTGGGGAGGGCAAGGCGCAGATACGCAGTATTTT. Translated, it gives CAWSWGGQGADTQYF.

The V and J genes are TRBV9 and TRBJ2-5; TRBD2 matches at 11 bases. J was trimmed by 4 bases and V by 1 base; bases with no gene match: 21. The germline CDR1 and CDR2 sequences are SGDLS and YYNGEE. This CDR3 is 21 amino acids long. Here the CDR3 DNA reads TGTGCCAGCAGCGTATTCGGCAGTTCGACCGGGACTAGCGGCCTTGTAGAGACCCAGTACTTC. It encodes CASSVFGSSTGTSGLVETQYF.

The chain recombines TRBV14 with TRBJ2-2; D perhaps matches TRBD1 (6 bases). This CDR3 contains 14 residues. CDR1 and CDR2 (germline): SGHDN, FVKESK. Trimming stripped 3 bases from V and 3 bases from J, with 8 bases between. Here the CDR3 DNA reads TGTGCCAGCAGCCAGACAGGATACACCGGGGAGCTGTTTTTT. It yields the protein CASSQTGYTGELFF.

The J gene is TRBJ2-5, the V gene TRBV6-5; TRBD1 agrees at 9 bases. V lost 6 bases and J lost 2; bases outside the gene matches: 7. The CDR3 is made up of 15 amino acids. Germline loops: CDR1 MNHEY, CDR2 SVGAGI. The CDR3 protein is CASRGRGQGQETQYF. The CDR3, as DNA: TGTGCCAGCAGGGGGAGGGGACAGGGTCAAGAGACCCAGTACTTC.

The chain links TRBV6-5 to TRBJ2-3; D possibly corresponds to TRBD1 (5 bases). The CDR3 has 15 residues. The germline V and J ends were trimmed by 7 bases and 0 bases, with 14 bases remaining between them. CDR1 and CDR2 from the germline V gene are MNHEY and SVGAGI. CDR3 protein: CASKKKGFSTDTQYF. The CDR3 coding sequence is TGTGCCAGCAAGAAAAAGGGGTTTAGCACAGATACGCAGTATTTT.

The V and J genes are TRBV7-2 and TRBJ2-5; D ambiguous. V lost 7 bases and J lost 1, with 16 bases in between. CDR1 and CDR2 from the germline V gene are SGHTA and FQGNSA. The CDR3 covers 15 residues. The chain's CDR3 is CASTQVVGSQETQYF. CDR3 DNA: TGTGCCAGCACCCAGGTGGTGGGCTCCCAAGAGACCCAGTACTTC. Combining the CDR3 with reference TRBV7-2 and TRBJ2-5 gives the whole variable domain GAGVSQSPSNKVTEKGKDVELRCDPISGHTALYWYRQSLGQGLEFLIYFQGNSAPDKSGLPSDRFSAERTGGSVSTLTIQRTQQEDSAVYLCASTQVVGSQETQYFGPGTRLLVL.

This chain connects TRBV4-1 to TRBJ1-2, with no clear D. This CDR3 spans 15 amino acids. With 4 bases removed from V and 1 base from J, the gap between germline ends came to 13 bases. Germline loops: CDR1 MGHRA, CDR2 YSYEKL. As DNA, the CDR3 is TGCGCCAGCAGCCCCCAGGCGGTCGGTAACTATGGCTACACCTTC. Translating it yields CASSPQAVGNYGYTF.